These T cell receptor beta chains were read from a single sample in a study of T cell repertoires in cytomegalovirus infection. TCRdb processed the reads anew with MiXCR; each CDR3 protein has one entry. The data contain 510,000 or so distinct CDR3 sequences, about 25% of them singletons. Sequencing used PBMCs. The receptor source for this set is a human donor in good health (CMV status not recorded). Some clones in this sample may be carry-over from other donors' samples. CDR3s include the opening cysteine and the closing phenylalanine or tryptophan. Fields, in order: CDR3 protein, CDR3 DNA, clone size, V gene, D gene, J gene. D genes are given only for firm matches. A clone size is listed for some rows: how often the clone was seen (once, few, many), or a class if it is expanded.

CASSLGGLILGQFF	TGTGCCAGCAGTTTAGGTGGACTAATTTTGGGGCAGTTCTTC	NA	TRBV12-3/TRBV12-4	NA	TRBJ2-1
CASNLEALGGYTF	TGTGCCAGCAACCTTGAAGCGTTGGGAGGCTACACCTTC	NA	TRBV28	NA	TRBJ1-2
CASSYFPVNTEAFF	TGCGCCAGCAGCTATTTTCCAGTAAACACTGAAGCTTTCTTT	NA	TRBV4-3	NA	TRBJ1-1
CASSPGETLISEQFF	TGTGCCAGCAGCCCAGGGGAAACCCTCATTAGTGAGCAGTTCTTC	few	TRBV7-3	NA	TRBJ2-1
CASSLWRSGVETQYF	TGTGCCAGCAGCTTATGGAGATCGGGAGTTGAGACCCAGTACTTC	few	TRBV7-9	NA	TRBJ2-5
CASSLVVGAGEKLFF	TGTGCCAGCAGCTTAGTTGTGGGGGCTGGGGAAAAACTGTTTTTT	many	TRBV7-2	NA	TRBJ1-4
CASSLRTGGSTGELFF	TGTGCCAGCAGTTTACGGACAGGGGGGAGCACCGGGGAGCTGTTTTTT	few	TRBV27	TRBD1	TRBJ2-2
CASRPGTGGDTGELFF	TGTGCCAGCAGACCAGGGACAGGGGGCGACACCGGGGAGCTGTTTTTT	few	TRBV6-2/TRBV6-3	TRBD1	TRBJ2-2
CASSPRQGGTIYF	TGTGCCAGCAGTCCTAGACAGGGCGGCACCATATATTTT	NA	TRBV12-3/TRBV12-4	TRBD1	TRBJ1-3
CASSQEMGGRFYEQYF	TGTGCCAGCAGCCAAGAGATGGGCGGGAGGTTCTACGAGCAGTACTTC	NA	TRBV4-2	TRBD2	TRBJ2-7
CASTTHSGGTDTQYF	TGTGCCAGCACCACGCATTCGGGAGGCACAGATACGCAGTATTTT	NA	TRBV7-2	NA	TRBJ2-3
CASSSQGVTDTQYF	TGTGCCAGCAGCTCACAGGGGGTGACAGATACGCAGTATTTT	many	TRBV7-2	TRBD1	TRBJ2-3
CASSPYSGELFF	TGTGCCAGCAGCCCTTATAGCGGGGAGCTGTTTTTT	many	TRBV7-2	NA	TRBJ2-2
CASSLAPAGGPHEQFF	TGTGCCAGCAGTTTAGCCCCAGCGGGAGGGCCCCATGAGCAGTTCTTC	many	TRBV12-3/TRBV12-4	TRBD2	TRBJ2-1
CASRRRDFSQETQYF	TGTGCCAGCAGACGCCGGGACTTCTCACAAGAGACCCAGTACTTC	few	TRBV7-2	NA	TRBJ2-5
CASSILAGVGETQYF	TGTGCCAGTAGTATCCTAGCGGGAGTTGGGGAGACCCAGTACTTC	few	TRBV19	TRBD2	TRBJ2-5
CASSILENTGELFF	TGTGCCAGTAGTATTCTCGAGAACACCGGGGAGCTGTTTTTT	NA	TRBV19	NA	TRBJ2-2
CASSRPGRGGNQPQHF	TGTGCCAGTAGTCGACCGGGGAGGGGAGGTAATCAGCCCCAGCATTTT	NA	TRBV19	NA	TRBJ1-5
CASSLEKSSYNEQFF	TGTGCCAGCAGCTTAGAAAAAAGCTCCTACAATGAGCAGTTCTTC	NA	TRBV7-9	NA	TRBJ2-1
CASSSPTSGQAPYNEQFF	TGTGCCAGCAGCTCCCCAACCTCGGGACAGGCTCCCTACAATGAGCAGTTCTTC	NA	TRBV7-2	TRBD1	TRBJ2-1
CASSPLWGAVLEAFF	TGCGCCAGCAGCCCACTATGGGGAGCGGTCCTTGAAGCTTTCTTT	NA	TRBV4-1	NA	TRBJ1-1
CSAREEVWGAREEAFF	TGCAGTGCTAGAGAGGAGGTGTGGGGGGCCCGCGAGGAAGCTTTCTTT	few	TRBV20-1	NA	TRBJ1-1
CASSYGQGGGNTIYF	TGTGCCAGCAGTTACGGGCAGGGGGGTGGAAACACCATATATTTT	NA	TRBV6-6	TRBD1	TRBJ1-3
CASSQDPGGSSYNSPLHF	TGCGCCAGCAGCCAAGATCCGGGGGGTAGCTCCTATAATTCACCCCTCCACTTT	few	TRBV4-3	NA	TRBJ1-6
CASSSQLPSTGLSYEQYF	TGTGCCAGCAGTTCCCAACTTCCATCGACAGGGCTCTCCTACGAGCAGTACTTC	few	TRBV27	TRBD1	TRBJ2-7
CASGFGDPGTEAFF	TGTGCTAGTGGTTTCGGGGATCCGGGCACTGAAGCTTTCTTT	few	TRBV12-5	NA	TRBJ1-1
CASSLGGLASEQFF	TGTGCCAGCAGCTTAGGGGGACTAGCGTCTGAGCAGTTCTTC	NA	TRBV11-2	TRBD2	TRBJ2-1
CASSLGGRASPYNEQFF	TGTGCCAGCAGCTTGGGGGGGAGGGCTTCCCCATACAATGAGCAGTTCTTC	NA	TRBV5-4	TRBD2	TRBJ2-1
CASSLRSAGRINEQFF	TGTGCCAGCAGCCTGAGGTCAGCGGGGAGGATAAATGAGCAGTTCTTC	many	TRBV7-9	TRBD2	TRBJ2-1
CASSPRGLAGSYEQYF	TGCGCCAGCAGCCCCCGAGGGCTAGCGGGGTCCTACGAGCAGTACTTC	NA	TRBV4-1	TRBD2	TRBJ2-7
CASSFEGTSGKGLTGELFF	TGTGCCAGCAGTTTTGAGGGGACTAGCGGGAAAGGGTTGACCGGGGAGCTGTTTTTT	NA	TRBV27	TRBD2	TRBJ2-2
CASSPDRGLSGELFF	TGTGCCAGCAGCCCCGACAGGGGGCTATCCGGGGAGCTGTTTTTT	few	TRBV5-6	TRBD1	TRBJ2-2
CASSDSGGEYNEQFF	TGTGCCAGTAGCGATTCGGGGGGAGAGTACAATGAGCAGTTCTTC	NA	TRBV19	TRBD2	TRBJ2-1